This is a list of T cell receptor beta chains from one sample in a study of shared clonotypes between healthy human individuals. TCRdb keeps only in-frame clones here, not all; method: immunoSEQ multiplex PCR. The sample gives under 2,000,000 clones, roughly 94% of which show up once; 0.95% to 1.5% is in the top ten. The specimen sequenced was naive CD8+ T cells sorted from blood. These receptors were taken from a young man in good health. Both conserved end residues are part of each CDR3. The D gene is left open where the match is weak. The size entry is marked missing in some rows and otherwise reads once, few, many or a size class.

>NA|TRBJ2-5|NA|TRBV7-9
TGTGCCAGCAGCTTAACGGGGGCCCAAGAGACCCAGTACTTC
CASSLTGAQETQYF
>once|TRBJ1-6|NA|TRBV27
TGTGCCAGCAGCACTAGGACAGCTTATAATTCACCCCTCCACTTT
CASSTRTAYNSPLHF
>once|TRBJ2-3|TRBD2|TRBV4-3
TGCGCCAGCAGCCAAGATCCTCCGGAGCGGGAAGCAGATACGCAGTATTTT
CASSQDPPEREADTQYF
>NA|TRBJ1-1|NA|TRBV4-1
TGCGCCAGCAGCCAAGATCCGGGGAAAACTGAAGCTTTCTTT
CASSQDPGKTEAFF
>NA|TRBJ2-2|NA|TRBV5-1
TGCGCCAGCAGCTCAGTCCCCGGAACCGGGGAGCTGTTTTTT
CASSSVPGTGELFF
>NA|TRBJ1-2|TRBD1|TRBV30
TGTGCCTGGAGTGTACCAGGGACAGGGATCGACTATGGCTACACCTTC
CAWSVPGTGIDYGYTF
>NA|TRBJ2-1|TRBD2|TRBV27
TGTGCCAGCAGCCCTAGCGGGGTATTTCGCAATGAGCAGTTCTTC
CASSPSGVFRNEQFF
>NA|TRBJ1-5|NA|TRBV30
TGTGCCTGGGGGGCAGGGGATCCGCCCCAGCATTTT
CAWGAGDPPQHF
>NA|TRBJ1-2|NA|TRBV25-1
TGTGCCAGCAGTGAAGGCGGACCTAACTATGGCTACACCTTC
CASSEGGPNYGYTF
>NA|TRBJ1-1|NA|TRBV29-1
TGCAGCGTTGAAGGTCAGGGCCTTCTGAACACTGAAGCTTTCTTT
CSVEGQGLLNTEAFF
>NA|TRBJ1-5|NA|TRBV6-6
TGTGCCAGCAGTTACTCAGAGGGGTTCAATCAGCCCCAGCATTTT
CASSYSEGFNQPQHF
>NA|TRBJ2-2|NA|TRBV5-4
TGTGCCAGCAGCTTGAGTTCGGGGGCGGGCAACACCGGGGAGCTGTTTTTT
CASSLSSGAGNTGELFF
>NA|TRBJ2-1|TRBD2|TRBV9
TGTGCCAGCAGCGGACCAGCCGGGACTAGCGGACCCAATGAGCAGTTCTTC
CASSGPAGTSGPNEQFF
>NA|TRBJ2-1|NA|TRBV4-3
TGCGCCAGCAGCCCCGAATCGGGCGGGACTTACAATGAGCAGTTCTTC
CASSPESGGTYNEQFF
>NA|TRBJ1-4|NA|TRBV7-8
TGTGCCAGCAGCACCCGGGAGTCGTGGAATGAAAAACTGTTTTTT
CASSTRESWNEKLFF
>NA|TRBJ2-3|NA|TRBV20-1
TGCAGTTCCCAGGGGAAAGATACGCAGTATTTT
CSSQGKDTQYF
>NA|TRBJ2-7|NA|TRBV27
TGTGCCAGCAGCACCCAGGGCTACGAGCAGTACTTC
CASSTQGYEQYF
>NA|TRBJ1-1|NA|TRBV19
TGTGCCAGTAGTCCCGGAGGTGGGTCTTTCTTT
CASSPGGGSFF
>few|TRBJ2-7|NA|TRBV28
TGTGCCAGCAGGGACTCCTACGAGCAGTACTTC
CASRDSYEQYF
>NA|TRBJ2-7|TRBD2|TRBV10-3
TGTGCCATCAGTGAAAGGGGGACTAGCGGGTCCTACGAGCAGTACTTC
CAISERGTSGSYEQYF
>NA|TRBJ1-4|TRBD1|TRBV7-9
TGTGCCAGCAGCTTAAAACAGGGGTGGAATGAAAAACTGTTTTTT
CASSLKQGWNEKLFF
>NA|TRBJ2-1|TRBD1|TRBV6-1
TGTGCCAGCAGTGAAGCGGGACAGGGCGGTGAGCAGTTCTTC
CASSEAGQGGEQFF
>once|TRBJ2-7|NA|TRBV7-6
TGTGCCAGCAGCTTAGCCCAGACACTAGAAGAGCAGTACTTC
CASSLAQTLEEQYF
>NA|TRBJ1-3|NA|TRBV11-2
TGTGCCAGCAGCTTAAGCGTAAGCTCTGGAAACACCATATATTTT
CASSLSVSSGNTIYF
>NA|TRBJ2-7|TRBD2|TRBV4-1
TGCGCCAGCAGCCAGACACTAGCGGGGGAGAGCTCCTACGAGCAGTACTTC
CASSQTLAGESSYEQYF
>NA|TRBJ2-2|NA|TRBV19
TGTGCCAGTGAGAGTCTAGAGGACACCGGGGAGCTGTTTTTT
CASESLEDTGELFF
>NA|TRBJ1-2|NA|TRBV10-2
TGCGCCAGCAGTGAGGTTCCAGAGTATGGCTACACCTTC
CASSEVPEYGYTF
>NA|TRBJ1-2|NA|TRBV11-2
TGTGCCAGCAGCTTAGTAGGTTCAGAAGGCTATGGCTACACCTTC
CASSLVGSEGYGYTF
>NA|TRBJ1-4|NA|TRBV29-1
TGCAGCGTCCTCGCGAATGAAAAACTGTTTTTT
CSVLANEKLFF
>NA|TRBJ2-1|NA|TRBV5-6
TGTGCCAGCAGCACGATGTCTTATGAGCAGTTCTTC
CASSTMSYEQFF
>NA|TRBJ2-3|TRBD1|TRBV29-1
TGCAGCGTTGCCTCGACAGGGTTGGGGTTAGATACGCAGTATTTT
CSVASTGLGLDTQYF
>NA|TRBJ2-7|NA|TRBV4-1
TGCGCCAGCAGCCTTGACCCGTACTCTTACGAGCAGTACTTC
CASSLDPYSYEQYF
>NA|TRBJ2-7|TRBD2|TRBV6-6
TGTGCCAGCAGTTACTCCCGGGGGGGGGTTGAGCAGTACTTC
CASSYSRGGVEQYF
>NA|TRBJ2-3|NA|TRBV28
TGTGCCAGCTCCCTGGACACCGGCACAGATACGCAGTATTTT
CASSLDTGTDTQYF
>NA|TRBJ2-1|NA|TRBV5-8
TGTGCCAGCAGCCCCGGGGGAGTGTCCAATGAGCAGTTCTTC
CASSPGGVSNEQFF
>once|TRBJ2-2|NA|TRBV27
TGTGCCAGCAGGATAGGTTCCGGGGAGCTGTTTTTT
CASRIGSGELFF
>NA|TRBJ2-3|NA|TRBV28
TGTGCCAGCAGTTACCTTTGGGGGACCACAGATACGCAGTATTTT
CASSYLWGTTDTQYF
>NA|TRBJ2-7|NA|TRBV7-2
TGTGCCAGCAGCTTAGACCTATCGTCGCTCGAGCAGTACTTC
CASSLDLSSLEQYF
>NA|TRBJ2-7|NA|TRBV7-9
TGTGCCAGCAGCCAAGTTGGGGTGGGGTACGAGCAGTACTTC
CASSQVGVGYEQYF
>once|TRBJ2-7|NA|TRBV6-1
TGTGCCAGCAGAGAGATCGACCCTTCCTACGAGCAGTACTTC
CASREIDPSYEQYF
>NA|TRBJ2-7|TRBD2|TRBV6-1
TGTGCCAGTACGTTGTTGGGACTAGCGGACCACGAGCAGTACTTC
CASTLLGLADHEQYF
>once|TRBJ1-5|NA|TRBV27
TGTGCCAGCAGTTTATTAATAGGGGGGCGTGATGGTCAGCCCCAGCATTTT
CASSLLIGGRDGQPQHF
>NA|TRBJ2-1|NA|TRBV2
TGTGCCAGCAGTGATAGGGGGTTTAGGTTAGCGGGCCCCGAATTGAATGAGCAGTTCTTC
CASSDRGFRLAGPELNEQFF
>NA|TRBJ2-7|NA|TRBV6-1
TGTGCCAGTCGGGAGTACGAGCAGTACTTC
CASREYEQYF
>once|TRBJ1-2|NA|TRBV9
TGTGCCAGCGAAGGACTCTATGGCTACACCTTC
CASEGLYGYTF
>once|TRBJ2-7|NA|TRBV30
TGTGCCTGGAGTGTAGGCGTCGGGGCCTACGAGCAGTACTTC
CAWSVGVGAYEQYF
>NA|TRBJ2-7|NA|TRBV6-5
TGTGCCAGCAGTTACTCCAGGGGCCAGGTGTCCTACGAGCAGTACTTC
CASSYSRGQVSYEQYF
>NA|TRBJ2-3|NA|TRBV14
TGTGCCAGCAGCCAAAGCCCAGGGGCAGGGGACTACACATATACGCAGTATTTT
CASSQSPGAGDYTYTQYF